This passage covers 29 T cell receptor beta chains from one sample sequenced in a study of Graves' ophthalmopathy and Graves' hyperthyroidism. TCR beta CDR3 regions were amplified from RNA transcripts. The first round was an RT-PCR with HTBI primers, and the second round was a multiplex PCR. TCRdb called the multiplex PCR reads again in MiXCR, with one record for every CDR3 protein. The sample lists roughly 480,000 distinct CDR3 sequences; roughly 14% were seen once. The sequenced sample was blood. The receptors originated from a woman in her 30s with Graves' ophthalmopathy.

In its sample, this clonotype was seen many times. The genes are TRBV7-3 and TRBJ2-7; D is unclear. CDR1 and CDR2 (germline): SGHTA, FQGTGA. V was shortened by 0 bases and J by 3 bases, with 9 bases between the two germline ends. The CDR3 is made up of 14 amino acids. Written as DNA, the CDR3 is TGTGCCAGCAGCTTAACCCATAACGTCTACGAGCAGTACTTC. It yields the protein CASSLTHNVYEQYF.

This clonotype was counted ten times or more. This chain connects TRBV18 to TRBJ2-5, with 9 bases fitting TRBD2. V lost 3 bases, J lost 1 base, and 9 bases stayed unmatched. The CDR3 covers 17 residues. CDR1 and CDR2 (germline): KGHSH, LQKENI. CDR3 sequence reads: CASSPPGSGGSQETQYF. The CDR3 DNA is TGTGCCAGCTCACCCCCGGGCAGCGGGGGGTCCCAAGAGACCCAGTACTTC. Combining the CDR3 with reference TRBV18 and TRBJ2-5 gives the whole variable domain NAGVMQNPRHLVRRRGQEARLRCSPMKGHSHVYWYRQLPEEGLKFMVYLQKENIIDESGMPKERFSAEFPKEGPSILRIQQVVRGDSAAYFCASSPPGSGGSQETQYFGPGTRLLVL.

Remarks on this clonotype: With a much larger clone just one base away, this may be a read error. The genes are TRBV6-5 and TRBJ1-2, with D tentatively TRBD1 (6 bases). The V end was cut by 0 bases, the J end by 6 bases, with 14 bases between. CDR1 MNHEY and CDR2 SVGAGI come from the germline V gene. The length of the CDR3 is 15 residues. The CDR3 coding sequence is TGTGCCAGCAGTTACTCGGACGGGGGGCTGAATGGCTACACCTTC. It encodes CASSYSDGGLNGYTF.

This clonotype was recorded many times. The chain uses TRBV7-2 and TRBJ2-5; 8 bases match TRBD2. Germline V gene data show CDR1 as SGHTA and CDR2 as FQGNSA. The V and J ends lost 8 bases and 4 bases, in that order; junction bases with no gene match: 6. CDR3 length: 13 residues. CDR3 residues: CASARRGGETQYF. The CDR3 DNA sequence: TGTGCCAGCGCGCGCCGGGGGGGAGAGACCCAGTACTTC.

The table lists this clonotype with many counts. The V gene is TRBV13, the J gene TRBJ1-1; tentative D call: TRBD1 (5 bases). Germline CDR1 and CDR2: PRHDT and FYEKMQ (reference sequence). V was clipped by 2 bases and J by 3 bases, with 13 bases between them. The CDR3 totals 15 residues. In DNA, the CDR3 is TGTGCCAGCAGCTTACGAGGGGCCGGGGACACTGAAGCTTTCTTT. Amino acids: CASSLRGAGDTEAFF.

This clonotype was seen repeatedly, ten times or more. CDR3 DNA: TGTGCCTGGGGAGACTACAGGGTCAAAAACATTCAGTACTTC. This gives the protein CAWGDYRVKNIQYF. The V call is TRBV30, the J call TRBJ2-4, with D possibly TRBD1 on 6 matching bases. The V end lost 5 bases, the J end lost 3 bases, and 14 bases lay between the germline ends. Per germline, CDR1 GTSNPN and CDR2 SVGIG (reference sequence). This CDR3 comprises 14 residues.

This clonotype showed up many times. The chain couples TRBV28 to TRBJ1-1; D is uncertain. In germline, CDR1 is MDHEN, CDR2 SYDVKM. The CDR3 extends over 14 amino acids. V lost 5 bases to trimming and J lost 2 bases, with 12 bases between them. As DNA, the CDR3 is TGTGCCAGCAGTCCGTGGAAGGTAAACACTGAAGCTTTCTTT. Translation: CASSPWKVNTEAFF. Drawing the rest from reference TRBV28 and TRBJ1-1, the complete variable domain is DVKVTQSSRYLVKRTGEKVFLECVQDMDHENMFWYRQDPGLGLRLIYFSYDVKMKEKGDIPEGYSVSREKKERFSLILESASTNQTSMYLCASSPWKVNTEAFFGQGTRLTVV.

In this sample, this clonotype turned up many times. V and J are TRBV29-1 and TRBJ2-7; 8 positions agree with TRBD1. Germline values: CDR1 SQVTM, CDR2 ANQGSEA. V shed 2 bases and J 6 bases; nucleotides not matched to a gene: 3. This CDR3 region has 12 residues. As DNA, the CDR3 is TGCAGCGTTGAACGGACAGGGACCGAGCAGTACTTC. Residues: CSVERTGTEQYF.

Many counts were recorded for this clonotype. The gene calls are TRBV20-1 and TRBJ1-1; D gene unclear. CDR1 DFQATT and CDR2 SNEGSKA come from the germline V gene (reference sequence). V lost 0 bases and J 8 bases, leaving 10 bases between the germline ends. The CDR3 is 12 residues long. CDR3 sequence: CSARDPVGEAFF. In nucleotides, the CDR3 is TGCAGTGCTAGAGACCCTGTGGGGGAAGCTTTCTTT.

This clonotype came up many times. This sequence joins TRBV30 and TRBJ2-7, with D perhaps TRBD1 or TRBD2 (5 bases each). The CDR3 runs 14 residues. The V gene lost 2 bases and the J gene lost 3 bases, with 14 bases spanning the gap. Germline CDR1 reads GTSNPN; CDR2 reads SVGIG (reference sequence). CDR3 amino acids: CAWSPGPRYYEQYF. The CDR3 region has the DNA TGTGCCTGGAGTCCGGGGCCACGGTACTACGAGCAGTACTTC.

At least ten counts were recorded for this clonotype. V and J are TRBV6-5 and TRBJ1-1; no definite D call. The V end lost 0 bases, the J end lost 1 base, and 6 bases lay between the germline ends. CDR1 and CDR2 from the germline V gene are MNHEY and SVGAGI. The CDR3 has 14 amino acids. This CDR3 reads CASSYSSSNTEAFF. The CDR3 DNA reads as TGTGCCAGCAGTTACTCGTCGTCGAACACTGAAGCTTTCTTT.

Ten or more counts support this clonotype. The chain joins TRBV5-1 to TRBJ1-2, with a tentative D call TRBD1 (6 bases). Germline lookup yields CDR1 SGHRS and CDR2 YFSETQ. V was shortened by 2 bases and J by 8 bases, with 16 bases between the two germline ends. The CDR3 covers 14 residues. This CDR3 reads CASSLTSGQIGYTF. For the CDR3, the DNA is TGCGCCAGCAGCTTAACTTCGGGACAAATAGGCTACACCTTC.

To note about this clonotype: A much larger clone is a single base away; this may be a read error. J is TRBJ2-2 and V is TRBV12-3 or TRBV12-4, with 7 bases aligning to TRBD2. The CDR3 length is 13 residues. The CDR3 DNA follows: TGTGCCAGCAGTTTCGGGGGGTCCGGGGAGCTGTGTTTT. Protein: CASSFGGSGELCF.

This clonotype has at least ten counts. V and J are TRBV6-2 or TRBV6-3 and TRBJ1-1; perhaps TRBD1 as D (6 bases). The CDR3 runs 16 residues. Germline CDR1 reads MNHEY; CDR2 reads SVGEGT. V gave up 0 bases and J gave up 2 bases, with 13 bases separating them. The CDR3 nucleotides are TGTGCCAGCAGTTACTCTCCGGGGGCACCTAACACTGAAGCTTTCTTT. Translated: CASSYSPGAPNTEAFF.

This clonotype was recorded many times. The rearrangement uses TRBV10-3 and TRBJ2-2; 10 nucleotides agree with TRBD1. The CDR3 has 15 amino acids. Germline CDR1 ENHRY, CDR2 SYGVKD. Germline trimming cut 10 bases from V and 6 bases from J; bases unmatched to any gene: 11. CDR3: CATQERQGAAGELFF. In DNA, the CDR3 is TGTGCCACCCAGGAGAGACAGGGGGCCGCCGGGGAGCTGTTTTTT.

J is TRBJ2-2 and V is TRBV11-2, with D maybe TRBD2 (5 bases). The CDR3 runs 19 residues. Trimming pared 5 bases from V and 6 bases from J, leaving 28 bases between. The germline V gene encodes CDR1 SGHAT and CDR2 FQNNGV. In DNA form, the CDR3 reads TGTGCCAGCAGCCCCCACCGCGGTAACGGACTGGACCCTGCCGGGGAGCTGTTTTTT. Protein sequence: CASSPHRGNGLDPAGELFF.

This clonotype was seen many times. The chain links TRBV12-3 or TRBV12-4 to TRBJ2-2, with D possibly matching TRBD2 (5 bases). The length of the CDR3 is 15 residues. The V end was cut by 5 bases, the J end by 2 bases, with 12 bases between. DNA for the CDR3: TGTGCCAGCAGTCCCGACCGGGGAAACACCGGGGAGCTGTTTTTT. The encoded protein is CASSPDRGNTGELFF.

The rearrangement links TRBV12-3 or TRBV12-4 to TRBJ2-5, with TRBD2 identical over 14 bases. Trimming took 6 bases from V and 4 from J; bases not matched to a gene: 7. The CDR3 spans 16 residues. The CDR3 loop is CASSRETSGGVETQYF. CDR3 DNA sequence: TGTGCCAGCAGCCGGGAGACTAGCGGGGGGGTAGAGACCCAGTACTTC.

This clonotype was recorded many times. The DNA for the CDR3 is TGTGCCAGCAGCCGGACAGGGAAAGGCTACACCTTC. Amino acid sequence: CASSRTGKGYTF. The chain combines TRBV25-1 with TRBJ1-2; 8 positions agree with TRBD1. The CDR3 has 12 residues. Germline values: CDR1 MGHDK, CDR2 SYGVNS. J was trimmed by 8 bases and V by 6 bases; bases with no gene match: 5.

J is TRBJ1-2 and V is TRBV6-1, with TRBD1 as a possible D gene (5 bases). The CDR3 contains 14 residues. Germline V gene data show CDR1 as MNHNS and CDR2 as SASEGT. The ends were cut back, 1 base at V and 8 bases at J, with 14 bases in the middle. CDR3 DNA sequence: TGTGCCAGCAGTGAAGGGGGGGGGGGGATCGGCTACACCTTC. This gives the protein CASSEGGGGIGYTF.

This clonotype was recorded a few times. V usage is TRBV3-1 and J usage is TRBJ2-7; TRBD1 matches 10 bases. V was clipped by 6 bases and J by 1 base; unmatched bases: 9. The CDR3 length is 16 residues. Per germline, CDR1 LGHDT and CDR2 YNNKEL (reference sequence). The CDR3 DNA reads TGTGCCAGCAGTCCCCTTTTGGGACAGGGGTCCTACGAGCAGTACTTC. Translated, it gives CASSPLLGQGSYEQYF.

This clonotype was counted many times. J is TRBJ1-6 and V is TRBV2, with D perhaps matching TRBD1 (5 bases). The V end was cut by 2 bases, the J end by 7 bases, with 12 bases between. CDR1 is SNHLY, CDR2 FYNNEI, per germline. The CDR3 sequence is 15 residues long. The CDR3 region is CASSEKQATNSPLHF. In DNA form, the CDR3 reads TGTGCCAGCAGTGAAAAACAGGCCACAAATTCACCCCTCCACTTT.

This clonotype was counted many times. The chain has TRBV20-1 and TRBJ1-2; D ambiguous. The CDR3 has 14 residues. V was clipped by 2 bases and J by 1 base, with 11 bases between them. Germline V lookup: CDR1 DFQATT, CDR2 SNEGSKA (reference sequence). The CDR3 region is CSARNIQFNYGYTF. For the CDR3, the DNA is TGCAGTGCTAGAAACATTCAGTTTAACTATGGCTACACCTTC.

This clonotype was seen many times. This chain links TRBV28 with TRBJ1-1; D is undetermined. The CDR3 consists of 12 residues. V was shortened by 4 bases and J by 7 bases, with 10 bases between the two germline ends. Germline V gene data show CDR1 as MDHEN and CDR2 as SYDVKM. In DNA, the CDR3 is TGTGCCAGCAGTTCCCCTCCTAGTGAAGCTTTCTTT. This sequence encodes CASSSPPSEAFF. Filled out from reference TRBV28 and TRBJ1-1, the complete variable domain reads DVKVTQSSRYLVKRTGEKVFLECVQDMDHENMFWYRQDPGLGLRLIYFSYDVKMKEKGDIPEGYSVSREKKERFSLILESASTNQTSMYLCASSSPPSEAFFGQGTRLTVV.

This clonotype was observed many times. V and J are TRBV6-1 and TRBJ1-1; no firm D call. V was clipped by 4 bases and J by 0 bases, with 6 bases between them. This CDR3 has 13 amino acids. Germline V gene data show CDR1 as MNHNS and CDR2 as SASEGT. The CDR3 bases are TGTGCCAGCAGTGCGGTAATGAACACTGAAGCTTTCTTT. It codes for CASSAVMNTEAFF.

The chain has TRBV2 and TRBJ2-5; a weak D match, TRBD1 (5 bases). The J call may be mistaken, given a closer DNA end match to TRBJ2-7. Germline loops: CDR1 SNHLY, CDR2 FYNNEI. This CDR3 has 14 residues. This CDR3 reads CASSETRALREQYF. Here the CDR3 DNA reads TGTGCCAGCAGTGAAACCAGGGCGTTGCGCGAGCAGTACTTC.

This clonotype was seen ten or more times. This chain joins TRBV15 and TRBJ2-7, with 8 bases aligning to TRBD1. Germline V gene data show CDR1 as LNHNV and CDR2 as YYDKDF (reference sequence). V lost 1 base and J lost 1; bases outside the gene matches: 6. This CDR3 is 16 amino acids long. CDR3 sequence: CATSRGLRQGSYEQYF. The CDR3 nucleotides read TGTGCCACCAGCAGAGGTCTCAGACAGGGGTCCTACGAGCAGTACTTC.

This clonotype has a handful of counts. At one end, the junction sequence differs from germline, possibly due to a read error. In DNA, the CDR3 is TGTGCCAGCCGGACAGGGGGAACTGCATTAGCCAAAAACATTAAGTACTTC. Residues: CASRTGGTALAKNIKYF. V is TRBV12-3 or TRBV12-4 and J is TRBJ2-4, with 10 positions matching TRBD1. The CDR3 covers 17 residues.

This clonotype was observed at least ten times. J is TRBJ1-2 and V is TRBV5-1, with D unresolved. The ends were cut back, 0 bases at V and 8 bases at J, with 23 bases in the middle. CDR1 is SGHRS and CDR2 is YFSETQ in the germline V gene. CDR3 length: 17 amino acids. CDR3 sequence (DNA): TGCGCCAGCAGCTTGGAAGGAGCCGCCGATCCAAGGGAAGGCTACACCTTC. Amino acids: CASSLEGAADPREGYTF.